This T cell receptor (beta chain) was retrieved from a study of shared clonotypes between healthy human individuals. V lost 7 bases and J lost 6; bases outside the gene matches: 4. The CDR3 extends over 14 amino acids. Germline CDR1 reads MNHEY; CDR2 reads SVGAGI. Assay: immunoSEQ multiplex PCR; the TCRdb copy retains only in-frame clones and omits some. The data show a few million clones, approximately 96% seen once. This chain links TRBV6-5 with TRBJ1-6; the match to TRBD1 covers 9 bases. This clonotype was obtained from a man younger than 30 in good health. The sequenced sample was naive CD4+ T cells sorted from blood. The subset is: CD45RA+ positively selected. The CDR3 nucleotides read TGTGCCAGCAACCAGGACAGGGGTAATTCACCCCTCCACTTT. Its protein product is CASNQDRGNSPLHF.